Below, 14 T cell receptor beta chains from the same sample are listed, as sequenced in a study of blood T cell repertoires in COVID-19. The table came from immunoSEQ multiplex PCR; TCRdb's copy has only in-frame clones and leaves some out. The data contain under 400,000 clones, about 87% of them singletons. Sequencing was carried out using PBMCs or T cells enriched from blood (not recorded which). These receptors were taken from a man between 35 and 55 years old in a cohort exposed to, infected with or recovered from COVID-19 (not recorded which).

The J gene is TRBJ1-5, the V gene TRBV2; D uncertain. In germline, CDR1 is SNHLY, CDR2 FYNNEI. The length of the CDR3 is 15 residues. Between the trimmed V and J ends, which lost 0 bases and 4 bases, there was a span of 10 bases. CDR3 region: CASSEAWAGNQPQHF. In DNA form, the CDR3 reads TGTGCCAGCAGTGAAGCGTGGGCGGGTAATCAGCCCCAGCATTTT.

The chain joins TRBV5-4 to TRBJ2-3; possible D gene TRBD2, 5 bases. CDR3 length: 15 amino acids. Deletions cut 5 bases from V and 4 bases from J, with 17 bases between. Germline assignment: CDR1 SGHNT and CDR2 YYREEE (reference sequence). The CDR3 nucleotides read TGTGCCAGCAGACTTGAGGGTGTTTTGTCAGATACGCAGTATTTT. It yields the protein CASRLEGVLSDTQYF. The full variable domain, in which reference TRBV5-4 and TRBJ2-3 provide the parts outside the CDR3, is ETGVTQSPTHLIKTRGQQVTLRCSSQSGHNTVSWYQQALGQGPQFIFQYYREEENGRGNFPPRFSGLQFPNYSSELNVNALELDDSALYLCASRLEGVLSDTQYFGPGTRLTVL.

The rearrangement joins TRBV3-1 (or the pseudogene TRBV3-2) to TRBJ1-2, with D tentatively TRBD1 (5 bases). This CDR3 is 16 amino acids long. V lost 3 bases to trimming and J lost 4 bases, with 18 bases between them. Germline-derived CDR1 and CDR2 are LGHDT and YNNKEL (reference sequence). This CDR3 is CASSQNSQSGGYGYTF. In DNA, the CDR3 is TGTGCCAGCAGCCAGAACTCACAGTCGGGGGGCTATGGCTACACCTTC.

This sequence joins TRBV5-8 and TRBJ1-5; 7 positions match TRBD1. The CDR3 totals 13 residues. The junction had 6 bases not matched to a gene; V was cut back by 7 bases and J by 5 bases. Germline-derived CDR1 and CDR2 are SGHTS and YDEGEE. The CDR3 sequence: CASGRDSYQPQHF. The CDR3 bases are TGTGCCAGCGGTCGGGACAGCTATCAGCCCCAGCATTTT.

This clone came up a few times. The chain links TRBV18 to TRBJ2-7, with TRBD1 identical over 8 bases. Germline values: CDR1 KGHSH, CDR2 LQKENI. The CDR3 sequence is 12 residues long. V dropped 6 bases and J dropped 5; count of bases not matched to a gene: 3. This CDR3 reads CASSPGGHEQYF. The CDR3 region has the DNA TGTGCCAGCTCCCCAGGGGGCCACGAGCAGTACTTC.

The genes are TRBV30 and TRBJ1-3; D unclear. V was trimmed by 2 bases and J by 1 base, leaving 3 bases between them. Germline V gene lookup returns CDR1 GTSNPN and CDR2 SVGIG (reference sequence). The CDR3 covers 12 residues. The CDR3 bases are TGTGCCTGGAGTTCTTCTGGAAACACCATATATTTT. This translates into CAWSSSGNTIYF.

The genes are TRBV19 and TRBJ2-1; 9 positions match TRBD2. Germline values: CDR1 LNHDA, CDR2 SQIVND (reference sequence). This CDR3 is 15 amino acids long. After removal of 4 bases from V and 5 bases from J, the junction contained 6 bases not matched to a gene. CDR3 sequence: CASSTSGTSNNEQFF. The CDR3 DNA is TGTGCCAGTAGTACATCCGGGACTAGCAACAATGAGCAGTTCTTC. The whole variable domain, filled in from reference TRBV19 and TRBJ2-1, reads DGGITQSPKYLFRKEGQNVTLSCEQNLNHDAMYWYRQDPGQGLRLIYYSQIVNDFQKGDIAEGYSVSREKKESFPLTVTSAQKNPTAFYLCASSTSGTSNNEQFFGPGTRLTVL.

V gene TRBV19 combines with J gene TRBJ2-1; 8 bases agree with TRBD1. Germline V gene sequence: CDR1 LNHDA, CDR2 SQIVND (reference sequence). The CDR3 loop spans 15 amino acids. The J segment lost 8 bases and the V segment lost 5 bases, leaving 11 bases of the junction unmatched. The CDR3 loop reads CASSPSTGGSYEQFF. The CDR3 DNA reads as TGTGCCAGTAGTCCCTCTACAGGGGGTAGTTATGAGCAGTTCTTC.

V usage is TRBV9 and J usage is TRBJ2-1; 10 nucleotides agree with TRBD2. Looked up from germline, CDR1 is SGDLS and CDR2 is YYNGEE. Trimming cost V 6 bases and J 7 bases; bases outside gene matches: 10. The CDR3 runs 15 residues. DNA for the CDR3: TGTGCCAGCAATAGAGCGGGAGGGCCGTGGAATGAGCAGTTCTTC. Amino acid sequence: CASNRAGGPWNEQFF.

The chain carries TRBV4-1 and TRBJ2-1; TRBD2 aligns across 7 bases. CDR3 length equals 14 residues. With 0 bases clipped from V and 10 bases from J, the junction kept 6 bases outside the gene matches. CDR1 and CDR2 (germline): MGHRA, YSYEKL. The CDR3 sequence: CASSQDTDGREQFF. The CDR3 DNA is TGCGCCAGCAGCCAAGATACCGACGGGAGGGAGCAGTTCTTC.

V usage is TRBV5-8 and J usage is TRBJ1-2, with D perhaps TRBD1 (6 bases). This CDR3 region has 13 residues. Per germline, CDR1 SGHTS and CDR2 YDEGEE. Trimming removed 0 bases from V and 4 bases from J, with 7 bases in between. Here the CDR3 reads CASSLGTVYGYTF. The CDR3 nucleotides read TGTGCCAGCAGCTTGGGGACAGTCTATGGCTACACCTTC.

The J gene is TRBJ1-2, the V gene TRBV3-1 (or the pseudogene TRBV3-2); no clear D gene. Germline V gene sequence: CDR1 LGHDT, CDR2 YNNKEL (reference sequence). This CDR3 region has 14 residues. Trimming cost V 0 bases and J 8 bases, with 13 bases left between them. The DNA of the CDR3 is TGTGCCAGCAGCCAAGACAACACGCCATCAGGCTACACCTTC. Protein sequence: CASSQDNTPSGYTF.

This clone was counted between two and nine times. This chain connects TRBV9 to TRBJ2-1; 12 nucleotides align to TRBD1. J gave up 7 bases and V 3 bases, and 8 bases lay outside the gene matches. Per the germline V gene, CDR1 is SGDLS and CDR2 is YYNGEE. The CDR3 extends over 16 amino acids. CDR3 protein: CASSAGQGAGVNEQFF. DNA of the CDR3: TGTGCCAGCAGCGCGGGACAGGGGGCTGGTGTAAATGAGCAGTTCTTC.

This chain links TRBV3-1 (or the pseudogene TRBV3-2) with TRBJ1-5, with D uncertain. The CDR3 runs 13 residues. The germline V and J ends were trimmed by 1 base and 5 bases, with 6 bases remaining between them. CDR1 is LGHDT and CDR2 is YNNKEL in the germline V gene (reference sequence). This chain's CDR3 is CASSQGGDQPQHF. DNA of the CDR3: TGTGCCAGCAGCCAAGGCGGAGATCAGCCCCAGCATTTT.